This T cell receptor (beta chain) was sequenced during a study of brain T cells in children with intractable seizures. Some clones are missing from TCRdb's copy, which holds only in-frame ones; the method was immunoSEQ multiplex PCR. The sample has around 38,000 clones; 75% to 95% are singletons. Looked up from germline, CDR1 is SNHLY and CDR2 is FYNNEI. The CDR3 has 14 amino acids. Trimming cost V 6 bases and J 6 bases; bases outside gene matches: 6. The TCR sequence derives from a girl aged 2-15 years with tuberous sclerosis and intractable seizures. The sequencing here drew on peripheral blood, taken at surgery. This chain connects TRBV2 to TRBJ1-5; 9 positions match TRBD1. CDR3 protein: CASSGGTGFQPQHF. DNA for the CDR3: TGTGCCAGCAGCGGGGGGACAGGGTTTCAGCCCCAGCATTTT.